The clone carrying this TCR beta chain was counted a few times. What it recognizes is unknown. These data originate in a study of STAT3 mutations in large granular lymphocyte leukemia. Overall study: More than half of T-LGLL patients received immunosuppressive therapy. Study-level findings and limits: At least one immunodominant TCR beta clonotype appeared in every T-cell large granular lymphocyte leukemia patient. Treatment regimens differed across patients between samplings.

Average productive template count per sample was roughly 38,000. Some clones are missing from TCRdb's copy, which holds only in-frame ones; the method was immunoSEQ multiplex PCR. Altogether 9,400 or so clones are present, 88% being singletons, with the ten largest covering roughly 84%. The sequence was obtained from an elderly man with T-cell large granular lymphocyte leukemia. Some clones in this sample may be carry-over from other donors' samples. Material for sequencing was peripheral blood mononuclear cells.

The CDR3 here is CASSFSGHSNSPLHF. CDR3 coding DNA: TGTGCCAGCAGCTTCTCGGGCCACTCTAATTCACCCCTCCACTTT. J is TRBJ1-6 and V is TRBV7-2; D uncertain. This CDR3 comprises 15 residues. Germline CDR1 reads SGHTA; CDR2 reads FQGNSA. The ends were cut back, 3 bases at V and 6 bases at J, with 12 bases in the middle.